These 31 T cell receptor beta chains were all obtained from the same sample, sequenced in a study of radiation and T cells in renal cell carcinoma. Data came from immunoSEQ multiplex PCR; TCRdb stores just in-frame clones and leaves some out. The sample has approximately 75,000 clones, around 76% seen once. Regarding time point: blood 2 weeks post-SBRT. Treatment reported: 15 Gy SBRT to primary tumor, nephrectomy 4 weeks later. Sequenced material: blood, taken from a patient whose treatment included radiotherapy and nephrectomy. All receptors come from a man in his sixties with renal cell carcinoma.

The V gene is TRBV19, the J gene TRBJ2-2; perhaps TRBD1 as D (5 bases). CDR1 is LNHDA and CDR2 is SQIVND in the germline V gene (reference sequence). The CDR3 runs 17 residues. The V end lost 7 bases, the J end lost 3 bases, and 21 bases lay between the germline ends. DNA of the CDR3: TGTGCCAGTACCCCCAGGGCAGGGTACTTGGACACCGGGGAGCTGTTTTTT. Translating gives CASTPRAGYLDTGELFF. Combining the CDR3 with reference TRBV19 and TRBJ2-2 gives the whole variable domain DGGITQSPKYLFRKEGQNVTLSCEQNLNHDAMYWYRQDPGQGLRLIYYSQIVNDFQKGDIAEGYSVSREKKESFPLTVTSAQKNPTAFYLCASTPRAGYLDTGELFFGEGSRLTVL.

The gene calls are TRBV27 and TRBJ2-5, with 10 bases lining up with TRBD2. CDR1 and CDR2 from the germline V gene are MNHEY and SMNVEV (reference sequence). V lost 7 bases, J lost 3 bases, and 8 bases stayed unmatched. The CDR3 spans 15 residues. The CDR3 loop is CASTLSGRRKETQYF. The CDR3 DNA follows: TGTGCCAGCACCCTTAGCGGGAGGCGTAAAGAGACCCAGTACTTC.

The chain uses TRBV30 and TRBJ2-5, with no clear D. The CDR3 runs to 15 residues. Germline CDR1 reads GTSNPN; CDR2 reads SVGIG (reference sequence). Trimming cost V 0 bases and J 1 base, with 12 bases left between them. CDR3 nucleotides: TGTGCCTGGAGTGTAACGACGGCCGGCCAAGAGACCCAGTACTTC. Residues: CAWSVTTAGQETQYF.

The chain links TRBV18 to TRBJ2-4; 7 nucleotides match TRBD1. There are 14 residues in the CDR3. The V and J ends lost 3 bases and 5 bases, in that order; junction bases with no gene match: 4. CDR1 and CDR2 from the germline V gene are KGHSH and LQKENI. The CDR3 protein is CASSPGTDQNIQYF. The CDR3 DNA sequence: TGTGCCAGCTCACCTGGGACAGATCAAAACATTCAGTACTTC.

The V and J genes are TRBV7-2 and TRBJ2-7, with 8 bases fitting TRBD2. The V gene's germline CDR1 is SGHTA and CDR2 FQGNSA. CDR3 length equals 15 residues. The junction had 8 bases not matched to a gene; V was cut back by 5 bases and J by 2 bases. CDR3 residues: CASSPPWREAYEQYF. The CDR3 DNA reads TGTGCCAGCAGCCCCCCTTGGCGGGAGGCCTACGAGCAGTACTTC.

This clone showed up just once. The chain recombines TRBV7-7 with TRBJ2-1, with 15 bases identical to TRBD2. J lost 8 bases, V lost 5 bases, and 16 bases had no gene match. The CDR3 loop spans 19 amino acids. Germline CDR1 reads SSHAT; CDR2 reads FNYEAQ (reference sequence). The CDR3 bases are TGTGCCAGCAGCCCATATGCGGGGACTAGCGGGAGGAGGGACGATGAGCAGTTCTTC. Amino acid sequence: CASSPYAGTSGRRDDEQFF.

This clone was counted a few times. This rearrangement joins TRBV7-7 to TRBJ2-5, with D perhaps matching TRBD1 or TRBD2 (6 bases each). The CDR3 contains 16 residues. Trimming pared 4 bases from V and 2 bases from J, leaving 17 bases between. The V gene's germline CDR1 is SSHAT and CDR2 FNYEAQ (reference sequence). CDR3 DNA sequence: TGTGCCAGCAGCTCAGGAGGGAACAGGGTACAAGAGACCCAGTACTTC. Its translation is CASSSGGNRVQETQYF.

This chain connects TRBV27 to TRBJ1-2; 9 bases are shared with TRBD1. The length of the CDR3 is 16 residues. Germline trimming cut 5 bases from V and 4 bases from J; bases unmatched to any gene: 11. Germline V gene data show CDR1 as MNHEY and CDR2 as SMNVEV (reference sequence). The CDR3 DNA is TGTGCCAGCAGTCCCATCCCGGGACAGGGCTTCTATGGCTACACCTTC. Its translation is CASSPIPGQGFYGYTF.

The chain employs TRBV7-2 and TRBJ2-7; TRBD1 aligns across 11 bases. CDR1 SGHTA and CDR2 FQGNSA come from the germline V gene. The CDR3 is 17 residues long. V was clipped by 5 bases and J by 5 bases; unmatched bases: 14. CDR3 coding DNA: TGTGCCAGCAGCCCATCCGTCGCGGGGACAGGGGGTAACGAGCAGTACTTC. Its translation: CASSPSVAGTGGNEQYF.

This chain uses TRBV10-3 with TRBJ1-1, with D perhaps TRBD1 (5 bases). The germline V and J ends were trimmed by 3 bases and 5 bases, with 13 bases remaining between them. This CDR3 region has 14 residues. Germline V gene data show CDR1 as ENHRY and CDR2 as SYGVKD. The CDR3 DNA reads TGTGCCATCAGTGAAGTGGACCGGGGGACTGAAGCTTTCTTT. Amino acids: CAISEVDRGTEAFF.

The chain links TRBV7-2 to TRBJ1-1; 7 bases line up with TRBD1. CDR3 size: 15 residues. The V gene's germline CDR1 is SGHTA and CDR2 FQGNSA. V shed 5 bases, J shed 0 bases, and the junction held 6 bases outside the gene matches. CDR3 amino acids: CASSPRTGVNTEAFF. DNA for the CDR3: TGTGCCAGCAGCCCTAGGACAGGAGTGAACACTGAAGCTTTCTTT.

The genes are TRBV14 and TRBJ2-7; D ambiguous. The V gene lost 3 bases and the J gene lost 5 bases, with 14 bases spanning the gap. Germline values: CDR1 SGHDN, CDR2 FVKESK. The CDR3 extends over 14 amino acids. The CDR3: CASSQRLGPHEQYF. The CDR3 DNA reads as TGTGCCAGCAGCCAGCGGCTAGGGCCCCACGAGCAGTACTTC.

Only a few counts were recorded for this clone. CDR3 nucleotide sequence: TGTGCCAGCAGTCATATAGCGGGGCTTAGCACAGATACGCAGTATTTT. Its translation is CASSHIAGLSTDTQYF. V gene TRBV6-6 combines with J gene TRBJ2-3; 8 positions match TRBD2. J lost 0 bases, V lost 5 bases, and 7 bases had no gene match. The CDR3 has 16 residues. Germline CDR1 reads MNHNY; CDR2 reads SVGAGI (reference sequence).

The genes are TRBV5-8 and TRBJ2-5, with D uncertain. This CDR3 contains 15 residues. Trimming took off 0 bases at V and 2 bases at J, with 11 bases between the two ends. Germline assignment: CDR1 SGHTS and CDR2 YDEGEE. CDR3 sequence reads: CASSLAQFLQETQYF. The CDR3 DNA reads TGTGCCAGCAGCTTGGCCCAGTTTCTACAAGAGACCCAGTACTTC. Full variable domain (missing parts from reference TRBV5-8 and TRBJ2-5): EAGVTQSPTHLIKTRGQQATLRCSPISGHTSVYWYQQALGLGLQFLLWYDEGEERNRGNFPPRFSGRQFPNYSSELNVNALELEDSALYLCASSLAQFLQETQYFGPGTRLLVL.

This chain links TRBV29-1 with TRBJ2-5, with 14 bases fitting TRBD2. The last part of the DNA fits TRBJ2-7 better; the J call may be wrong. Germline CDR1 reads SQVTM; CDR2 reads ANQGSEA. This CDR3 has 17 residues. CDR3 in DNA: TGCAGCGGAACGGGACTAGCGGGAGATTTACTCTCCTACGAGCAGTACTTC. Protein: CSGTGLAGDLLSYEQYF.

This chain links TRBV5-1 with TRBJ2-5; TRBD1 aligns across 7 bases. Germline V gene data show CDR1 as SGHRS and CDR2 as YFSETQ. Germline trimming cut 1 base from V and 5 bases from J; bases unmatched to any gene: 8. The CDR3 consists of 15 residues. CDR3 amino acids: CASSLRQGYGETQYF. CDR3 DNA sequence: TGCGCCAGCAGCTTGCGACAGGGCTATGGGGAGACCCAGTACTTC.

V is TRBV15 and J is TRBJ1-4; 8 bases align to TRBD1. Per germline, CDR1 LNHNV and CDR2 YYDKDF (reference sequence). V lost 0 bases and J lost 8; bases outside the gene matches: 5. CDR3 size: 15 residues. CDR3 in DNA: TGTGCCACCAGCAGAGAAACAGGGGGGTACGAAAAACTGTTTTTT. The encoded protein is CATSRETGGYEKLFF.

V gene TRBV10-3 combines with J gene TRBJ2-7; D unclear. The CDR3 runs 13 residues. V lost 7 bases and J lost 1, with 11 bases in between. Germline V gene sequence: CDR1 ENHRY, CDR2 SYGVKD. The CDR3 DNA reads as TGTGCCATCAACCAGAATTCTTCCTACGAGCAGTACTTC. Protein sequence: CAINQNSSYEQYF.

CDR3 sequence: CASSRGEGNTIYF. In nucleotides, the CDR3 is TGTGCCAGCAGTAGGGGTGAAGGAAACACCATATATTTT. The J gene is TRBJ1-3, the V gene TRBV6-5; tentatively, D is TRBD1 (5 bases). Trimming cost V 5 bases and J 4 bases, with 9 bases left between them. The CDR3 covers 13 residues. Germline V lookup: CDR1 MNHEY, CDR2 SVGAGI.

The chain employs TRBV6-1 and TRBJ1-2, with D unclear. The germline gives CDR1 MNHNS, CDR2 SASEGT. The CDR3 covers 13 residues. The ends were cut back, 2 bases at V and 5 bases at J, with 9 bases in the middle. The chain's CDR3 is CASSEREPYGYTF. CDR3 DNA sequence: TGTGCCAGCAGTGAAAGAGAGCCTTATGGCTACACCTTC.

The genes are TRBV2 and TRBJ1-1, with D unresolved. CDR1 is SNHLY and CDR2 is FYNNEI in the germline V gene. V was cut by 6 bases and J by 6 bases, with 8 bases left in between. The CDR3 runs 11 residues. Written as DNA, the CDR3 is TGTGCCAGCAGCCACGACGCTGAAGCTTTCTTT. Amino acids: CASSHDAEAFF.

The rearrangement uses TRBV28 and TRBJ2-6; D ambiguous. With 3 bases removed from V and 2 bases from J, the gap between germline ends came to 17 bases. CDR3 length: 18 amino acids. The germline V gene encodes CDR1 MDHEN and CDR2 SYDVKM. The CDR3 DNA sequence: TGTGCCAGCAGTTTGATGTTGTACAGAGCAACTGGGGCCAACGTCCTGACTTTC. Protein: CASSLMLYRATGANVLTF.

The chain uses TRBV11-2 and TRBJ1-4, with TRBD1 as a possible D gene (5 bases). This CDR3 is 16 amino acids long. V was pared by 5 bases and J by 5 bases, with 18 bases between. From germline, CDR1 is SGHAT and CDR2 FQNNGV. CDR3 sequence (DNA): TGTGCCAGCAGCCCCACAACCGGGGCACGGAATGAAAAACTGTTTTTT. It codes for CASSPTTGARNEKLFF.

A single count supports this clone. The genes are TRBV10-3 and TRBJ1-4; D uncertain. The CDR3 covers 13 residues. The germline V and J ends were trimmed by 6 bases and 0 bases, with 5 bases remaining between them. Per germline, CDR1 ENHRY and CDR2 SYGVKD. CDR3 sequence reads: CAISGSTNEKLFF. CDR3 DNA: TGTGCCATCAGCGGGTCAACTAATGAAAAACTGTTTTTT.

The chain is built from TRBV4-1 and TRBJ2-7; a possible D gene is TRBD1 (6 bases). The CDR3 runs to 15 residues. V was cut by 2 bases and J by 0 bases, with 11 bases left in between. CDR1 MGHRA and CDR2 YSYEKL come from the germline V gene. The DNA for the CDR3 is TGCGCCAGCAGCCAACCTGACAGGAACTCCTACGAGCAGTACTTC. Translating gives CASSQPDRNSYEQYF.

This chain links TRBV9 with TRBJ2-3, with TRBD2 identical over 9 bases. The CDR3 has 16 amino acids. From germline, CDR1 is SGDLS and CDR2 YYNGEE. V shed 4 bases, J shed 1 base, and the junction held 7 bases outside the gene matches. The CDR3 DNA is TGTGCCAGCAGCCAGCGACTAGCGGTACGCACAGATACGCAGTATTTT. Its protein is CASSQRLAVRTDTQYF.

The chain couples TRBV19 to TRBJ1-1; 7 nucleotides match TRBD1. The junction had 11 bases not matched to a gene; V was cut back by 7 bases and J by 6 bases. CDR1 and CDR2 (germline): LNHDA, SQIVND (reference sequence). This CDR3 has 14 amino acids. The DNA for the CDR3 is TGTGCCAGTATTAACACACAGGGGAGGTCTGAAGCTTTCTTT. Encoded protein: CASINTQGRSEAFF.

The V and J genes are TRBV6-5 and TRBJ2-3; 10 bases fit TRBD2. Germline V gene data show CDR1 as MNHEY and CDR2 as SVGAGI. V lost 4 bases, J lost 9 bases, and 4 bases stayed unmatched. The CDR3 is 13 amino acids. This CDR3 reads CASSLTTSGTQYF. CDR3 DNA: TGTGCCAGCAGTTTAACGACTAGCGGGACGCAGTATTTT.

The sample holds one count of this clone. The chain recombines TRBV18 with TRBJ1-4, with D possibly matching TRBD1 (5 bases). The CDR3 contains 16 residues. Between the trimmed V and J ends, which lost 4 bases and 0 bases, there was a span of 12 bases. CDR1 KGHSH and CDR2 LQKENI come from the germline V gene. The CDR3 DNA is TGTGCCAGCTCACGCCCGGGACTGACAACTAATGAAAAACTGTTTTTT. Translated: CASSRPGLTTNEKLFF.

The chain combines TRBV27 with TRBJ1-2; D is undetermined. Trimming left V 5 bases short and J 3 bases short, with 16 bases between. CDR3 length: 15 residues. Per the germline V gene, CDR1 is MNHEY and CDR2 is SMNVEV (reference sequence). The CDR3 DNA reads as TGTGCCAGCAGTCTTGGAACGGGTGGGGACTATGGCTACACCTTC. It encodes CASSLGTGGDYGYTF.

The V call is TRBV10-3, the J call TRBJ2-7; TRBD2 is a possible D gene (6 bases). Trimming left V 6 bases short and J 9 bases short, with 15 bases between. Germline V gene sequence: CDR1 ENHRY, CDR2 SYGVKD. The CDR3 runs to 12 residues. Here the CDR3 reads CAISPPEGWQYF. In DNA form, the CDR3 reads TGTGCCATCAGCCCTCCGGAGGGGTGGCAGTACTTC.